The 5 T cell receptor beta chains reported below all come from one sample, sequenced in a study of T cells in Graves' hyperthyroidism and ophthalmopathy. There were TCR beta CDR3 regions amplified from RNA transcripts. HTBI primers drove first-round RT-PCR of the TCR CDR3. MiXCR, run by TCRdb on the multiplex PCR reads, gives a single entry per CDR3 protein. The sample includes about 640,000 distinct CDR3 sequences, roughly 20% of them seen just once. Specimen: blood. The receptor source for this set is a man under 40 with Graves' ophthalmopathy.

Only a few counts were recorded for this clonotype. V is TRBV27 and J is TRBJ1-1; no clear D. CDR1 and CDR2 (germline): MNHEY, SMNVEV (reference sequence). The CDR3 consists of 17 residues. Trimming removed 3 bases at V and 2 bases at J, with 19 bases between. CDR3 loop: CASSFSRSGFINTEAFF. CDR3 DNA sequence: TGTGCCAGCAGTTTTTCCAGGTCAGGATTCATTAACACTGAAGCTTTCTTT.

This clonotype was recorded a few times. The V call is TRBV4-3, the J call TRBJ1-1; TRBD1 might be the D (5 bases). CDR3 length: 16 residues. V lost 2 bases and J lost 5, with 18 bases in between. Per the germline V gene, CDR1 is LGHNA and CDR2 is YSLEER. CDR3 sequence: CASSQTGTSGGTEAFF. DNA of the CDR3: TGCGCCAGCAGCCAAACCGGGACTTCCGGTGGAACTGAAGCTTTCTTT.

The chain has TRBV2 and TRBJ1-6, with D unclear. This CDR3 comprises 15 residues. Germline CDR1 reads SNHLY; CDR2 reads FYNNEI. V shed 8 bases and J shed 5 bases, with 16 bases lying between them. The CDR3 nucleotides read TGTGCCAGCCGCGCCGGGCCCGAGAATAATTCACCCCTCCACTTT. Its protein is CASRAGPENNSPLHF.

This clonotype occurred a few times. J is TRBJ2-3 and V is TRBV4-3, with D tentatively TRBD2 (6 bases). CDR3 length: 14 residues. The V gene lost 0 bases and the J gene lost 6 bases, with 10 bases spanning the gap. Per germline, CDR1 LGHNA and CDR2 YSLEER. The CDR3 DNA reads as TGCGCCAGCAGCCAAGATCTAGGAGGGGATACGCAGTATTTT. This codes for CASSQDLGGDTQYF.

The sample holds a few counts of this clonotype. This sequence joins TRBV6-5 and TRBJ2-5; TRBD2 matches 7 bases. J was trimmed by 5 bases and V by 0 bases; bases with no gene match: 3. Germline CDR1 and CDR2: MNHEY and SVGAGI. The CDR3 has 14 amino acids. As DNA, the CDR3 is TGTGCCAGCAGTTACTCATGGGGGGGTGAGACCCAGTACTTC. It specifies CASSYSWGGETQYF.